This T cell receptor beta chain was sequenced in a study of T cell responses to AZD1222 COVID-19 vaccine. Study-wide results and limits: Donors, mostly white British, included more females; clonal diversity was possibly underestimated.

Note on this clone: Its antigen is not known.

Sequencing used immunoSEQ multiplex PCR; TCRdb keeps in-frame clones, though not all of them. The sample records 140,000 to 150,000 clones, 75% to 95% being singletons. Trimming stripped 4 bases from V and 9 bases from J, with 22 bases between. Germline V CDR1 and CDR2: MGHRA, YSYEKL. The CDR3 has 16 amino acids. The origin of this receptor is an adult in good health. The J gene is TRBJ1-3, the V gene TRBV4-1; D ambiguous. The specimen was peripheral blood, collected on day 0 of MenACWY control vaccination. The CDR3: CASSLFTRVSDGTIYF. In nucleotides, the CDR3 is TGCGCCAGCAGCCTATTTACCCGGGTCTCGGACGGCACCATATATTTT.